This T cell receptor beta chain was captured by sequencing in a study of cytomegalovirus exposure and HLA in healthy donors. Overall study: Early on, a data release was issued that held approximately 78 million unique TCRs from HLA-typed donors.

This CDR3 spans 15 amino acids. The V gene's germline CDR1 is SGHAT and CDR2 FQNNGV. V lost 0 bases and J lost 9, with 12 bases in between. PCR primers comprised 60 Vbeta and 13 Jbeta primers. The data were produced by immunoSEQ multiplex PCR, yet TCRdb's version contains in-frame clones alone and is incomplete. The sample contains 70,000 to 100,000 clones, 75% to 85% of which appear only once. The V call is TRBV11-2, the J call TRBJ1-6, with D possibly matching TRBD1 (6 bases). The sequence derives from a man in his late teens or twenties in good health and CMV-seronegative. Sequencing was performed on PBMCs. The CDR3 loop reads CASSLDGGALSPLHF. CDR3 nucleotides: TGTGCCAGCAGCTTAGATGGGGGGGCGCTTTCACCCCTCCACTTT.